This record concerns one TCR beta chain sequence. The antigen is unknown. This entry is derived from a study of T cells after posttransplantation cyclophosphamide. Assay: immunoSEQ multiplex PCR; the TCRdb copy retains only in-frame clones and omits some. The data hold some 20,000 clones, with less than 80% observed a single time. General observations from the study: Skin or GI-infiltrating T cells shared few TRB sequences with blood.

Treatment was busulfan-fludarabine conditioning, a marrow graft, and cyclophosphamide on days +3 and +4. This material consisted of PBMCs, taken after an allogeneic stem cell transplant with post-transplant cyclophosphamide. The sequence was collected from a male patient aged 25-45 years who received an allogeneic stem cell transplant from a related donor, was CMV-positive, and had acute GVHD only. Some T cells may have originated in the graft donor.

The CDR3 is CAIKSAGGAGYGYTF. The CDR3, as DNA: TGTGCCATCAAAAGCGCGGGCGGGGCTGGCTATGGCTACACCTTC. This rearrangement joins TRBV10-3 to TRBJ1-2; the D gene is possibly TRBD1 (5 bases). Germline V gene sequence: CDR1 ENHRY, CDR2 SYGVKD. Trimming stripped 7 bases from V and 4 bases from J, with 19 bases between. The CDR3 runs 15 residues.